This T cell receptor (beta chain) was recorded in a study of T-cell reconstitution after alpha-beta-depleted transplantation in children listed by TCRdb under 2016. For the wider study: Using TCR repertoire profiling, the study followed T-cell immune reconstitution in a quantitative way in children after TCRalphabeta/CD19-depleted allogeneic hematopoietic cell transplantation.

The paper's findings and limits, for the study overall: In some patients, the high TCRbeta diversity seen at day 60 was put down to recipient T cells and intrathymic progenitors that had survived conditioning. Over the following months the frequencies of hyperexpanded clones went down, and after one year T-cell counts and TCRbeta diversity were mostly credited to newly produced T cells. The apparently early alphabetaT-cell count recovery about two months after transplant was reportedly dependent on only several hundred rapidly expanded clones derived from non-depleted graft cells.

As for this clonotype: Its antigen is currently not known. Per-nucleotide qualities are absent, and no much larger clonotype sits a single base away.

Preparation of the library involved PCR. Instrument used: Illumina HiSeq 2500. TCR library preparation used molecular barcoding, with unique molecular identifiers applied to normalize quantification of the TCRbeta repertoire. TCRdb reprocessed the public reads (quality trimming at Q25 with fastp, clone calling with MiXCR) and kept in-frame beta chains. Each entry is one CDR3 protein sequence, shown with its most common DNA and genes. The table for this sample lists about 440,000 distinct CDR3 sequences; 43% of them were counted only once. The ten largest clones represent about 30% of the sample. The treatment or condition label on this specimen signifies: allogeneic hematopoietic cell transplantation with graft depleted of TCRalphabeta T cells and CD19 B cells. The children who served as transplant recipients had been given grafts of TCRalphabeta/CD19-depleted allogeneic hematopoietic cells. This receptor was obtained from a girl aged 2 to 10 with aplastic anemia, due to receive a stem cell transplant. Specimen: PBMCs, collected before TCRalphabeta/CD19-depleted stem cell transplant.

The nucleotides read TGTGCCAGCACCCCAGGCCCCTACTATGGCTACACCTTC. This encodes CASTPGPYYGYTF. The sequence is built from TRBV12-3 or TRBV12-4 and TRBJ1-2; there is no confident call for the D gene. The CDR3 covers 13 residues, taking in both the cysteine and the phenylalanine. Here the CDR3 DNA is all that survives: 39 bases in frame from base 1. Between the V and J ends, shortened by 7 bases and 3 bases respectively, the junction contains 12 bases.